The rows below give T cell receptor beta chains drawn from one sample of a study of identical twins. Using its own MiXCR run on the 5' RACE reads, TCRdb lists one record per CDR3 protein. The profile shows roughly 1,500,000 distinct CDR3 sequences, about 32% of them singletons. Sequencing was done on a sample of cord blood. These receptors came from a newborn girl in good health. Both conserved end residues are part of each CDR3. Clone size is given for some rows only: seen once, a few or many times, or a class if the clone is expanded.

cdr3_aa,v_call,clone_size
CASRPGHPYEQYF,TRBV12-3/TRBV12-4,-
CASTWSGTGAEKLFF,TRBV28,-
CASSLIRGHTEAFF,TRBV7-2,-
CASSYSREGNQPQHF,TRBV6-6,-
CASSAGGVGTDTQYF,TRBV7-2,-
CASSPSRGKGTEAFF,TRBV5-1,-
CSAWDRGAFF,TRBV20-1,few
CASTFQREAPYNEQYF,TRBV4-1,-
CSAAPDRPQETQYF,TRBV20-1,few
CSVLREANEKLFF,TRBV29-1,-
CASSPGQRGAQFF,TRBV4-2,few
CSAIERTSGSTDTQYF,TRBV20-1,-
CASTSGLRYGYTF,TRBV9,-
CSARDLRTSVIGREQFF,TRBV20-1,-
CASSLADLAGGQNIQYF,TRBV13,-
CASSLRTSPSLYNEQFF,TRBV3-1,few
CASSQEARLQETKYF,TRBV4-2,-
CASSFNRGHQETQFF,TRBV5-1,-
CASSLDQVNEKLFF,TRBV12-3/TRBV12-4,-
CASSIPGTSGTDEQFF,TRBV19,once
CSARPRVHYGYTF,TRBV20-1,few
CASLCRGTLNSPLHF,TRBV21-1,few
CASSQDPNREAFF,TRBV4-1,-
CASSLVGSGDYNEQFF,TRBV5-4,-
CASSRTWTGSTDTQYF,TRBV6-6,-
CASSFTLSGNTIYF,TRBV12-3/TRBV12-4,-
CASRGARQGGYGYTF,TRBV28,few
CSARVGQEYGYTF,TRBV20-1,few
CASSYRQSYNERYF,TRBV6-5,-
CASSLRRQGSSYNEQFF,TRBV7-9,-
CAITGTGDSPLHF,TRBV10-3,many
CASRTGTSGSLETQYF,TRBV2,few
CASSQGTSASYEQYF,TRBV3-1,many
CASSLGDRGREKLFF,TRBV7-2,-
CASSAPGGVAYNEQFF,TRBV11-2,-
CASSQDYGGAETQYF,TRBV3-1,many
CASSQDVAGGPETQYF,TRBV4-2,-
CASSEIVTVYEQYF,TRBV6-1,few
CATSSLDGTRSIEQYF,TRBV15,-
CASSHGPQETQYF,TRBV3-1,-
CASSLPRTGRDNEQYF,TRBV28,-
CATQPTGGLAGGKETQYF,TRBV27,few
CASSQDIALAGGSTDTQYF,TRBV4-2,few
CASSLNRGLTEAFF,TRBV5-6,-
CASTMGRGRSYNEQFF,TRBV4-1,few
CASSESGGLKTQYF,TRBV6-1,-
CASSYSETGLQFF,TRBV6-6,few
CASIPADTDTQYF,TRBV28,-
CASSPQTSQPLRNEQFF,TRBV4-2,many
CASSPRDRAMNTEAFF,TRBV3-1,few
CASSQNRNYGGYTF,TRBV3-1,-
CASSSGRNYGYTF,TRBV12-3/TRBV12-4,many
CASRGQGYEQFF,TRBV5-6,few
CAISTGNSPLHF,TRBV10-3,-
CSAEGGSEAFF,TRBV20-1,few
CASSLRQGVDAEAFF,TRBV5-1,-
CASSFLAGFTDTQYF,TRBV5-1,many